The entry below describes one T cell receptor beta chain. Noted time point: cycle 4 day 1 (C4D1), after more than five weeks of nivolumab. Each patient's relapse followed autologous stem cell transplantation, and brentuximab vedotin exposure varied. The entry originates in a study of PD-1 blockade in classical Hodgkin lymphoma. Turning to the study itself: Intravenous infusions of nivolumab 3 mg/kg reached patients every 2 weeks.

Produced via immunoSEQ multiplex PCR; TCRdb's table is partial and in-frame only. This repertoire shows approximately 110,000 clones, approximately 89% found once; its top ten account for 19%. V dropped 1 base and J dropped 3; count of bases not matched to a gene: 6. The germline CDR1 and CDR2 sequences are GTSNPN and SVGIG (reference sequence). CDR3 length: 17 residues. This specimen was peripheral blood mononuclear cells (PBMCs), taken before the fourth cycle of nivolumab. The chain employs TRBV30 and TRBJ2-7, with 16 bases matching TRBD2. The receptor comes from a human donor with classical Hodgkin lymphoma. CDR3 bases: TGTGCCTGGAGTGCCGGGACTAGCGGGAGGGCCTTCTACGAGCAGTACTTC. It translates to CAWSAGTSGRAFYEQYF.